This TCR beta chain was obtained from a study of blood T cell repertoires in COVID-19. J was trimmed by 0 bases and V by 5 bases; bases with no gene match: 3. Germline V gives CDR1 SGHTA, CDR2 FQGNSA. This CDR3 has 14 residues. The method was immunoSEQ multiplex PCR; TCRdb's version includes in-frame clones alone and lacks a portion of them. This repertoire shows under 300,000 clones, 90% to 95% found once; its top ten account for under 2.5%. The specimen sequenced was PBMCs or T cells enriched from blood (not recorded which). The receptor was isolated from a woman aged 18-29 years who had recovered from COVID-19. The J gene is TRBJ1-1, the V gene TRBV7-2, with TRBD1 matching over 7 bases. The CDR3 nucleotides read TGTGCCAGCAGCCCTGGGACAGTGAACACTGAAGCTTTCTTT. Translated: CASSPGTVNTEAFF.